This T cell receptor (beta chain) was sequenced for a study of blood T cell repertoires in COVID-19. This CDR3 spans 17 amino acids. V was pared by 5 bases and J by 5 bases, with 16 bases of the junction left unmatched. In germline, CDR1 is MNHEY, CDR2 SMNVEV (reference sequence). Sequenced by immunoSEQ multiplex PCR; TCRdb stores in-frame clones only, minus some. The repertoire has more than 95,000 clones, roughly 82% of them found once; the top ten carry roughly 29%. The sequenced sample consisted of peripheral blood. The source of this sequence is a man aged 60 to 75 with acute or convalescent COVID-19. The gene calls are TRBV27 and TRBJ1-2; 8 bases match TRBD1. Here the CDR3 DNA reads TGTGCCAGCAGTCCCACCATCCGGACAGGGCCCCCTTATGGCTACACCTTC. This codes for CASSPTIRTGPPYGYTF.